These 15 T cell receptor beta chains were sequenced from one sample in a study of T cells expressing NK-cell markers. TCRdb re-called the 5' RACE reads, yielding one record per CDR3 amino acid sequence without DNA. This sample's table has roughly 390,000 distinct CDR3 sequences. The sample consisted of blood T cells: a sorted CD56 or NKG2C T cell subset, CD4+ or CD8+ T cells, or bulk PBMC T cells (not recorded which). Receptor source: a woman in her fifties or sixties in good health.

The rearrangement uses TRBV20-1 and TRBJ2-5; TCRdb calls TRBD1, which cannot be checked without DNA. The CDR3 length is 15 residues. Germline lookup yields CDR1 DFQATT and CDR2 SNEGSKA (reference sequence). CDR3 residues: CSAGAGTGGSKTQYF.

The rearrangement uses TRBV14 and TRBJ2-2; TCRdb indicates TRBD1, and absent DNA this call remains unverified. Germline CDR1 reads SGHDN; CDR2 reads FVKESK. The CDR3 covers 17 residues. The CDR3 sequence is CASSQGLFAGARGELFF.

This chain connects TRBV5-1 to TRBJ2-6; TCRdb reports TRBD1, a call that lacks DNA to check it against. Germline CDR1 and CDR2: SGHRS and YFSETQ. This CDR3 region has 18 residues. CDR3 residues: CASSNGPGRNSGANVLTF. Drawing the rest from reference TRBV5-1 and TRBJ2-6, the complete variable domain is KAGVTQTPRYLIKTRGQQVTLSCSPISGHRSVSWYQQTPGQGLQFLFEYFSETQRNKGNFPGRFSGRQFSNSRSEMNVSTLELGDSALYLCASSNGPGRNSGANVLTFGAGSRLTVL.

This chain links TRBV3-1 with TRBJ2-1. The CDR3 sequence is 13 residues long. Germline CDR1 reads LGHDT; CDR2 reads YNNKEL (reference sequence). CDR3 protein: CASSQVDGNEQFF.

The V gene is TRBV5-1, the J gene TRBJ2-1; the D gene TCRdb calls, TRBD2, cannot be checked with no DNA. CDR3 size: 19 residues. CDR1 and CDR2 (germline): SGHRS, YFSETQ. The CDR3 reads CASSLAGGSGRAGDNEQFF.

This rearrangement joins TRBV6-2 or TRBV6-3 to TRBJ2-1; lacking DNA, the TRBD2 call made by TCRdb goes unchecked. The CDR3 spans 14 residues. Germline assignment: CDR1 MNHEY and CDR2 SVGEGT. CDR3: CASRPAGGYNEQFF.

The chain is built from TRBV11-3 and TRBJ2-1; TCRdb reports TRBD2, a call that lacks DNA to check it against. This CDR3 has 16 residues. Germline-derived CDR1 and CDR2 are SGHNT and YENEEA. The CDR3 reads CASSPPTSGSGAEQFF.

The chain is built from TRBV12-3 or TRBV12-4 and TRBJ2-1; TCRdb proposes TRBD2, but this gene call is untestable without DNA. The CDR3 loop spans 16 amino acids. The CDR3 sequence: CASSGALAGRAIEQFF.

The J gene is TRBJ2-3, the V gene TRBV18; TCRdb gives TRBD2 as the D gene, but with no DNA this cannot be confirmed. From germline, CDR1 is KGHSH and CDR2 LQKENI. The CDR3 has 16 amino acids. The CDR3 is CASSPGLAGYTDTQYF.

The genes are TRBV20-1 and TRBJ1-5; TCRdb's D gene call, TRBD1, goes unchecked for lack of DNA. CDR1 and CDR2 (germline): DFQATT, SNEGSKA (reference sequence). The CDR3 has 13 residues. CDR3 loop: CSARAGNDQPQHF.

The gene calls are TRBV12-3 or TRBV12-4 and TRBJ2-5; TCRdb indicates TRBD2, and absent DNA this call remains unverified. The CDR3 has 17 amino acids. CDR3 loop: CASSFTGLAGAKETQYF.

The V and J genes are TRBV5-1 and TRBJ2-2; there is no DNA to check the TCRdb D call of TRBD1. This CDR3 comprises 13 residues. Per the germline V gene, CDR1 is SGHRS and CDR2 is YFSETQ. CDR3 residues: CASGTGYTGELFF. The variable domain in full, with the rest retrieved from reference TRBV5-1 and TRBJ2-2, is KAGVTQTPRYLIKTRGQQVTLSCSPISGHRSVSWYQQTPGQGLQFLFEYFSETQRNKGNFPGRFSGRQFSNSRSEMNVSTLELGDSALYLCASGTGYTGELFFGEGSRLTVL.

V is TRBV5-1 and J is TRBJ2-3; as DNA is missing, the TRBD2 call by TCRdb cannot be tested. CDR1 SGHRS and CDR2 YFSETQ come from the germline V gene. The CDR3 contains 15 residues. CDR3 residues: CASKRTSGGTDTQYF.

This chain links TRBV5-1 with TRBJ2-1; the TCRdb call, TRBD2, lacks DNA for checking. The CDR3 consists of 16 residues. Germline CDR1 SGHRS, CDR2 YFSETQ. The CDR3 region is CASSPTPRISGDEQFF.

The chain joins TRBV5-6 to TRBJ2-5. Germline CDR1 SGHDT, CDR2 YYEEEE. This CDR3 comprises 14 residues. CDR3 loop: CASSLRRQKETQYF.